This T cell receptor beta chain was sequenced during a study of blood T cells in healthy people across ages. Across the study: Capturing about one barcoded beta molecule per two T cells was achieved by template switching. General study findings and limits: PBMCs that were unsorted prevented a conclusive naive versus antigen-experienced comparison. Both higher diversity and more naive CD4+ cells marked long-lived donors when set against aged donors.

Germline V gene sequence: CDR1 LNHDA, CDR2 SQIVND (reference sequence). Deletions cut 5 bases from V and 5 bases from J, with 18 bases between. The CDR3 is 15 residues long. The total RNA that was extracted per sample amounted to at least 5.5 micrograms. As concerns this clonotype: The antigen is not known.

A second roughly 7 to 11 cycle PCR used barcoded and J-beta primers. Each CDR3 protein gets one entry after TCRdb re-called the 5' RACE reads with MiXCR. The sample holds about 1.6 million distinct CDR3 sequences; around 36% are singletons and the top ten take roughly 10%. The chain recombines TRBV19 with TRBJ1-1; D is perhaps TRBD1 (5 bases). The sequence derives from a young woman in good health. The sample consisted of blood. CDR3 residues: CASSPTVGGRTEAFF. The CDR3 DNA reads TGTGCCAGTAGTCCTACAGTTGGGGGTCGGACTGAAGCTTTCTTT. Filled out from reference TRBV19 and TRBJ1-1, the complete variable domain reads DGGITQSPKYLFRKEGQNVTLSCEQNLNHDAMYWYRQDPGQGLRLIYYSQIVNDFQKGDIAEGYSVSREKKESFPLTVTSAQKNPTAFYLCASSPTVGGRTEAFFGQGTRLTVV.